This passage covers 12 T cell receptor beta chains from one sample sequenced in a study of beta chain features in type 1 diabetes. The study, taken as a whole, reports: A moderate, significant TCRB CDR3 shortening appeared in type 1 diabetes across four CD4+ subsets.

Which antigens these TCRs recognize remains unknown. Of the isolated RNA, all was reverse transcribed, and so the sequenced material was expressed TCRB transcripts. Using immunoSEQ multiplex PCR, the repertoire was profiled, and TCRdb retains in-frame clones only, with some absent. The sample lists more than 550,000 clones, about 14% occurring once. Sample: naive CD4+ T cells from blood. All receptors come from a man between 18 and 29 years old with type 1 diabetes.

This clone was seen more than once but under ten times. This sequence joins TRBV30 and TRBJ2-1; 9 bases align to TRBD2. J was trimmed by 7 bases and V by 4 bases; bases with no gene match: 11. The germline CDR1 and CDR2 sequences are GTSNPN and SVGIG (reference sequence). The CDR3 spans 15 residues. The CDR3 coding sequence is TGTGCCTGGACTCGCGGGAGGGCCGTCAATAATGAGCAGTTCTTC. Its protein product is CAWTRGRAVNNEQFF.

V gene TRBV6-1 combines with J gene TRBJ2-2, with 7 positions matching TRBD1. CDR1 is MNHNS and CDR2 is SASEGT in the germline V gene. The CDR3 is 15 residues long. The V gene end was trimmed by 3 bases and the J gene end by 12 bases; junction bases not matched to a gene: 13. CDR3 protein: CASSELDRVSSKLFF. CDR3 in DNA: TGTGCCAGCAGTGAGCTCGACAGGGTCAGTTCGAAGCTGTTTTTT.

In its sample, this clone was seen a few times. The J gene is TRBJ1-6, the V gene TRBV7-2, with 7 bases identical to TRBD1. V gave up 5 bases and J gave up 4 bases; unmatched junction bases: 2. The length of the CDR3 is 14 residues. Per germline, CDR1 SGHTA and CDR2 FQGNSA. The CDR3 nucleotides read TGTGCCAGCAGCCCGGGACAGTATAATTCACCCCTCCACTTT. This encodes CASSPGQYNSPLHF.

A few counts support this clone. V and J are TRBV5-1 and TRBJ1-1; 8 nucleotides match TRBD1. The CDR3 length is 12 residues. V lost 3 bases, J lost 7 bases, and 2 bases stayed unmatched. CDR1 SGHRS and CDR2 YFSETQ come from the germline V gene. For the CDR3, the DNA is TGCGCCAGCAGCTGGGGGACAGGTGAAGCTTTCTTT. This encodes CASSWGTGEAFF.

This clone has just a few counts. This chain links TRBV4-2 with TRBJ2-6; D is ambiguous. Trimming pared 1 base from V and 0 bases from J, leaving 7 bases between. This CDR3 is 16 amino acids long. Per germline, CDR1 LGHNA and CDR2 YNFKEQ. DNA of the CDR3: TGTGCCAGCAGCCAAGTAGAAGTCTCTGGGGCCAACGTCCTGACTTTC. This encodes CASSQVEVSGANVLTF.

V is TRBV28 and J is TRBJ2-6, with no clear D. The CDR3 is 16 residues long. Trimming removed 5 bases at V and 0 bases at J, with 11 bases between. Germline assignment: CDR1 MDHEN and CDR2 SYDVKM. CDR3 residues: CASSDPVSSGANVLTF. CDR3 DNA sequence: TGTGCCAGCAGTGACCCCGTGAGCTCTGGGGCCAACGTCCTGACTTTC.

This clone has more than one count but fewer than ten. The genes are TRBV7-9 and TRBJ2-1, with TRBD1 identical over 8 bases. Looked up from germline, CDR1 is SEHNR and CDR2 is FQNEAQ (reference sequence). This CDR3 is 16 amino acids long. Trimming at V came to 4 bases and at J to 0 bases, leaving 5 bases not matched to a gene. The CDR3 nucleotides are TGTGCCAGCAGCTCAAACAGGGGGAGCTCCTACAATGAGCAGTTCTTC. This sequence encodes CASSSNRGSSYNEQFF.

There are a few counts of this clone. The chain uses TRBV7-2 and TRBJ2-3; D is unresolved. The V gene lost 5 bases and the J gene lost 6 bases, with 15 bases spanning the gap. This CDR3 has 14 residues. The V gene's germline CDR1 is SGHTA and CDR2 FQGNSA. CDR3 in DNA: TGTGCCAGCAGCCCGGCGCTCTCCGCCGATACGCAGTATTTT. It encodes CASSPALSADTQYF.

There are a few counts of this clone. The rearrangement uses TRBV30 and TRBJ2-7; D gene uncertain. V lost 4 bases and J lost 0, with 16 bases in between. This CDR3 has 15 amino acids. Looked up from germline, CDR1 is GTSNPN and CDR2 is SVGIG (reference sequence). CDR3 amino acids: CAWTEKGFSSYEQYF. DNA of the CDR3: TGTGCCTGGACAGAGAAAGGGTTTAGCTCCTACGAGCAGTACTTC.

This clone was found a few times. The V call is TRBV2, the J call TRBJ2-5, with D uncertain. The CDR3 covers 10 residues. Germline V CDR1 and CDR2: SNHLY, FYNNEI. Trimming took 0 bases from V and 11 from J, leaving 4 bases between them. Here the CDR3 DNA reads TGTGCCAGCAGTGAAGCTAAGCAGTACTTC. This codes for CASSEAKQYF.

A few counts support this clone. The rearrangement uses TRBV29-1 and TRBJ2-2, with D uncertain. Trimming took off 6 bases at V and 7 bases at J, with 6 bases between the two ends. The CDR3 runs to 10 residues. From germline, CDR1 is SQVTM and CDR2 ANQGSEA. CDR3 coding DNA: TGCAGCGTCCGTATCGGGGAGCTGTTTTTT. Its protein product is CSVRIGELFF.

This clone was seen more than once but under ten times. Other DNA sequences in the sample encode the same CDR3. CDR3 in amino acids: CASSQGFYGYTF. DNA for the CDR3: TGTGCCAGCAGTCAGGGATTCTATGGCTACACCTTC. The gene calls are TRBV6-5 and TRBJ1-2, with D tentatively TRBD1 (5 bases). Deletions cut 5 bases from V and 4 bases from J, with 8 bases between. The germline gives CDR1 MNHEY, CDR2 SVGAGI. The CDR3 covers 12 residues.